Below are 21 T cell receptor beta chains sequenced from a single sample in a study of shared clonotypes between healthy human individuals. Profiled with immunoSEQ multiplex PCR; TCRdb holds only in-frame clones, not every one. The table lists about 680,000 clones, roughly nine tenths of them singletons. CD8 cells classed as naive were CD45RO-negative and positively selected for CCR7, excluding terminally differentiated effector memory CD45RA+ cells. Sequencing used naive CD8+ T cells sorted from blood. All receptors come from a man between 25 and 39 years old in good health.

The V call is TRBV7-9, the J call TRBJ1-1; 10 nucleotides agree with TRBD1. Germline V gives CDR1 SEHNR, CDR2 FQNEAQ (reference sequence). This CDR3 has 11 amino acids. J lost 13 bases, V lost 5 bases, and 4 bases had no gene match. The CDR3 coding sequence is TGTGCCAGCAGCCCCGGGACAGGGGTTTTCTTT. Its translation: CASSPGTGVFF.

In regard to this clone: Other DNA sequences in this sample translate to the same CDR3. The V gene is TRBV9, the J gene TRBJ1-5, with D maybe TRBD1 (5 bases). The CDR3 has 14 amino acids. Trimming removed 0 bases from V and 2 bases from J, with 6 bases in between. Germline V CDR1 and CDR2: SGDLS, YYNGEE. CDR3 residues: CASSVGGGNQPQHF. CDR3 sequence (DNA): TGTGCCAGCAGCGTAGGGGGGGGCAATCAGCCCCAGCATTTT.

The gene calls are TRBV10-3 and TRBJ2-3; 7 nucleotides align to TRBD2. CDR1 and CDR2 (germline): ENHRY, SYGVKD. J gave up 0 bases and V 0 bases, and 9 bases lay outside the gene matches. The CDR3 runs 18 residues. The CDR3 sequence is CAISESDLAEGSTDTQYF. The CDR3 DNA is TGTGCCATCAGTGAGTCGGACCTAGCGGAGGGGAGCACAGATACGCAGTATTTT.

This chain links TRBV29-1 with TRBJ2-5; 9 bases fit TRBD1. After removal of 4 bases from V and 5 bases from J, the junction contained 8 bases not matched to a gene. The CDR3 has 14 residues. The germline gives CDR1 SQVTM, CDR2 ANQGSEA. The DNA for the CDR3 is TGCAGCGTTGTTGGAACAGGGGGCTACGAGACCCAGTACTTC. The encoded protein is CSVVGTGGYETQYF.

The J gene is TRBJ1-2, the V gene TRBV25-1; TRBD1 is a possible D gene (5 bases). Germline loops: CDR1 MGHDK, CDR2 SYGVNS. This CDR3 region has 14 residues. The germline V and J ends were trimmed by 3 bases and 4 bases, with 12 bases remaining between them. The CDR3 DNA reads as TGTGCCAGCAGTGACCCCGGACAATTCTATGGCTACACCTTC. It encodes CASSDPGQFYGYTF.

The chain is built from TRBV30 and TRBJ1-2; 10 nucleotides match TRBD1. From germline, CDR1 is GTSNPN and CDR2 SVGIG (reference sequence). This CDR3 region has 13 residues. The V and J ends lost 2 bases and 6 bases, in that order; junction bases with no gene match: 3. CDR3 in amino acids: CAWSPGTGDGYTF. The DNA of the CDR3 is TGTGCCTGGAGTCCAGGGACAGGGGATGGCTACACCTTC.

The rearrangement joins TRBV2 to TRBJ2-1; 7 bases agree with TRBD1. Per germline, CDR1 SNHLY and CDR2 FYNNEI. J was trimmed by 1 base and V by 5 bases; bases with no gene match: 8. This CDR3 contains 16 residues. CDR3 sequence: CASSSTGDLSYNEQFF. The DNA of the CDR3 is TGTGCCAGCAGTTCAACAGGGGACCTATCCTACAATGAGCAGTTCTTC.

The rearrangement joins TRBV7-6 to TRBJ2-1; no clear D gene. CDR1 is SGHVS, CDR2 FNYEAQ, per germline. V dropped 3 bases and J dropped 9 bases, with 9 bases sitting between them. The CDR3 covers 12 residues. CDR3 in amino acids: CASSFEDAEQFF. The DNA for the CDR3 is TGTGCCAGCAGCTTCGAAGACGCTGAGCAGTTCTTC.

The V call is TRBV19, the J call TRBJ1-5; 7 positions match TRBD1. The germline gives CDR1 LNHDA, CDR2 SQIVND (reference sequence). The junction had 9 bases not matched to a gene; V was cut back by 4 bases and J by 6 bases. This CDR3 region has 15 residues. CDR3 protein: CASSNQDRVGQPQHF. In nucleotides, the CDR3 is TGTGCCAGTAGTAACCAAGACAGGGTGGGTCAGCCCCAGCATTTT.

The chain joins TRBV28 to TRBJ2-5, with 8 positions matching TRBD2. With 5 bases clipped from V and 3 bases from J, the junction kept 8 bases outside the gene matches. Germline CDR1 reads MDHEN; CDR2 reads SYDVKM. The CDR3 runs 15 residues. CDR3: CASSPPGGFEETQYF. As DNA, the CDR3 is TGTGCCAGCAGTCCGCCGGGGGGGTTTGAAGAGACCCAGTACTTC.

The chain carries TRBV28 and TRBJ1-5, with D tentatively TRBD1 (5 bases). Between the trimmed V and J ends, which lost 1 base and 6 bases, there was a span of 10 bases. CDR1 is MDHEN, CDR2 SYDVKM, per germline. This CDR3 comprises 14 residues. The CDR3 nucleotides read TGTGCCAGCAGTTTATTCCCTGGGGGTCAGCCCCAGCATTTT. Translation: CASSLFPGGQPQHF.

J is TRBJ2-1 and V is TRBV11-2; 8 positions match TRBD2. Losses at the gene ends were 6 bases for V and 7 bases for J; bases not matched to a gene: 11. The length of the CDR3 is 15 residues. Germline V gene data show CDR1 as SGHAT and CDR2 as FQNNGV. CDR3 sequence reads: CASSPAPGLGNEQFF. CDR3 coding DNA: TGTGCCAGCAGTCCTGCCCCGGGACTAGGGAATGAGCAGTTCTTC.

V and J are TRBV6-1 and TRBJ2-7; the match to TRBD1 covers 10 bases. The ends lost 3 bases at V and 5 bases at J; junction bases unmatched: 13. Germline V gene lookup returns CDR1 MNHNS and CDR2 SASEGT. CDR3 size: 17 residues. In nucleotides, the CDR3 is TGTGCCAGCAGTGACAGTCCCGAGACAGGGGGCGGCGACGAGCAGTACTTC. Amino acid sequence: CASSDSPETGGGDEQYF.

The chain carries TRBV19 and TRBJ1-5, with D maybe TRBD1 (6 bases). V was trimmed by 7 bases and J by 2 bases, leaving 15 bases between them. CDR1 is LNHDA and CDR2 is SQIVND in the germline V gene (reference sequence). This CDR3 contains 15 residues. CDR3 coding DNA: TGTGCCAGTACACAGGGTAAAGTCGGCAATCAGCCCCAGCATTTT. Its translation: CASTQGKVGNQPQHF.

The table lists this clone with a few counts. This sequence joins TRBV27 and TRBJ2-1; 7 nucleotides match TRBD2. CDR1 MNHEY and CDR2 SMNVEV come from the germline V gene (reference sequence). There are 12 residues in the CDR3. J was trimmed by 10 bases and V by 5 bases; bases with no gene match: 5. DNA for the CDR3: TGTGCCAGCAGTGCCACTAGCGAAGAGCAGTTCTTC. Residues: CASSATSEEQFF.

This clone has just one count. This chain links TRBV5-4 with TRBJ2-3; D is possibly TRBD2 (6 bases). Trimming took 2 bases from V and 5 from J, leaving 18 bases between them. This CDR3 spans 16 amino acids. In germline, CDR1 is SGHNT, CDR2 YYREEE (reference sequence). The CDR3 reads CASSFLDGSPVDTQYF. In nucleotides, the CDR3 is TGTGCCAGCAGCTTCTTAGACGGGAGTCCGGTAGATACGCAGTATTTT.

This chain joins TRBV14 and TRBJ2-7, with unresolved D. V lost 1 base and J 0 bases, leaving 4 bases between the germline ends. The CDR3 sequence is 13 residues long. Germline V gene sequence: CDR1 SGHDN, CDR2 FVKESK. This chain's CDR3 is CASSQGSSYEQYF. For the CDR3, the DNA is TGTGCCAGCAGCCAAGGCAGCTCCTACGAGCAGTACTTC.

V is TRBV14 and J is TRBJ2-2; D unresolved. CDR3 length: 12 amino acids. From germline, CDR1 is SGHDN and CDR2 FVKESK. Trimming removed 4 bases from V and 6 bases from J, with 6 bases in between. DNA of the CDR3: TGTGCCAGCAGCCCATTTCCCGGGGAGCTGTTTTTT. This codes for CASSPFPGELFF.

V gene TRBV18 combines with J gene TRBJ2-1, with 7 bases matching TRBD1. Germline V gene data show CDR1 as KGHSH and CDR2 as LQKENI. V shed 0 bases, J shed 8 bases, and the junction held 7 bases outside the gene matches. This CDR3 is built from 15 residues. The CDR3 DNA sequence: TGTGCCAGCTCACCACCGACGGACAGGATCGATGAGCAGTTCTTC. Protein product: CASSPPTDRIDEQFF.

The chain recombines TRBV6-1 with TRBJ2-1, with 10 bases matching TRBD2. V gave up 0 bases and J gave up 3 bases; unmatched junction bases: 2. This CDR3 is built from 16 residues. CDR1 and CDR2 (germline): MNHNS, SASEGT. DNA for the CDR3: TGTGCCAGCAGTGAAGCCGGACTAGCGGACTACAATGAGCAGTTCTTC. This gives the protein CASSEAGLADYNEQFF.

This chain links TRBV9 with TRBJ2-1; 13 positions match TRBD2. CDR1 and CDR2 (germline): SGDLS, YYNGEE. J lost 9 bases, V lost 3 bases, and 15 bases had no gene match. The CDR3 contains 18 residues. CDR3 sequence reads: CASSESYAGLAGVGEQFF. Written as DNA, the CDR3 is TGTGCCAGCAGCGAATCGTACGCTGGACTAGCGGGAGTTGGTGAGCAGTTCTTC.